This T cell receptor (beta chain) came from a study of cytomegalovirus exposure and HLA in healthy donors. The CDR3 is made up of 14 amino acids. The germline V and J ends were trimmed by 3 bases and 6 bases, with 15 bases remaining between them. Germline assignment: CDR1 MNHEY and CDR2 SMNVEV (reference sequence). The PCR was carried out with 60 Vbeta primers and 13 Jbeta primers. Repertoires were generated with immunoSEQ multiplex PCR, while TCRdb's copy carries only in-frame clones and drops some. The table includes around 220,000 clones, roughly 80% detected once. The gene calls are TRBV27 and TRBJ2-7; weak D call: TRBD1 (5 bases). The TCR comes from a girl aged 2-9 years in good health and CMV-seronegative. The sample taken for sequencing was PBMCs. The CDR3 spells CASSFLGQPSEQYF. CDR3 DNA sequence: TGTGCCAGCAGTTTTCTTGGACAACCCTCCGAGCAGTACTTC.